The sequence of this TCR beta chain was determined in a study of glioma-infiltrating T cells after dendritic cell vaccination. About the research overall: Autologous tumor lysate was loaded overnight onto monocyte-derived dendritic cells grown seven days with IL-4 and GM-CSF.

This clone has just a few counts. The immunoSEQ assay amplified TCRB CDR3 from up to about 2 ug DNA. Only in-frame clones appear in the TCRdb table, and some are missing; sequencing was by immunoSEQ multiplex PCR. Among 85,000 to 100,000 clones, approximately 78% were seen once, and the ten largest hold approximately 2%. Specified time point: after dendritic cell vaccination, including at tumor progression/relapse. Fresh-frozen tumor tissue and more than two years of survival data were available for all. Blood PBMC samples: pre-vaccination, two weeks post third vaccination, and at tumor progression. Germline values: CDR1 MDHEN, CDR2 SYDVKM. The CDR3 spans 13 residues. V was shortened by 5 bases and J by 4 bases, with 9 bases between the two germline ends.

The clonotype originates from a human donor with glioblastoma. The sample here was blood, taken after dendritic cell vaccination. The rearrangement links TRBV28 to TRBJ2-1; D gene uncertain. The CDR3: CASSTDTYNEQFF. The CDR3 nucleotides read TGTGCCAGCAGTACCGACACATACAATGAGCAGTTCTTC.